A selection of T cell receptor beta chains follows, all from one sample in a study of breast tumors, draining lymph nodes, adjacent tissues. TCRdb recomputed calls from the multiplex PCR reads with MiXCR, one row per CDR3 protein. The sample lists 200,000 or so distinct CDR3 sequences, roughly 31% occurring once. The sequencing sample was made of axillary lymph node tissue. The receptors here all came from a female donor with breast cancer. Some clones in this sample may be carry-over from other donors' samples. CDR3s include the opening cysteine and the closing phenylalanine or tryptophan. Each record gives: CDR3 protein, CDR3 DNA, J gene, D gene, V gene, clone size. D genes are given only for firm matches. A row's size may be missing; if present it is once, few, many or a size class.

CASSRGQGANVLTF,TGTGCCAGCAGCAGGGGACAGGGGGCCAACGTCCTGACTTTC,TRBJ2-6,TRBD1,TRBV9,NA
CASSQDSRDYEQYF,TGCGCCAGCAGCCAAGATAGCAGAGACTACGAGCAGTACTTC,TRBJ2-7,NA,TRBV4-1,NA
CSASRSGSTNEKLFF,TGCAGTGCTAGTCGTAGCGGGAGTACTAATGAAAAACTGTTTTTT,TRBJ1-4,NA,TRBV20-1,NA
CASSIGRGYGYTIYF,TGTGCCAGCAGCATCGGTAGGGGCTATGGCTACACCATATATTTT,TRBJ1-3,NA,TRBV7-2,NA
CSASRVMNTEAFF,TGCAGTGCTTCCCGGGTTATGAACACTGAAGCTTTCTTT,TRBJ1-1,NA,TRBV20-1,many
CASSFGWVNTEAFF,TGCGCCAGCAGCTTCGGGTGGGTGAACACTGAAGCTTTCTTT,TRBJ1-1,NA,TRBV5-1,NA
CASSRGHAIKHFTTDTQYF,TGTGCCAGCAGCCGGGGACATGCAATTAAACACTTTACGACAGATACGCAGTATTTT,TRBJ2-3,NA,TRBV5-6,NA
CASSSELAGFYEQHF,TGTGCCAGCAGCTCGGAACTAGCGGGGTTCTACGAGCAGCACTTC,TRBJ2-7,TRBD2,TRBV7-2,once
CSARDRRTGTYEQYF,TGCAGTGCTAGAGATCGTAGGACGGGAACCTACGAGCAGTACTTC,TRBJ2-7,NA,TRBV20-1,many
CASVPPGTYQETQYF,TGTGCCAGCGTCCCCCCCGGGACTTATCAAGAGACCCAGTACTTC,TRBJ2-5,NA,TRBV2,many
CASSQNLGGGETQYF,TGTGCCAGCAGCCAAAACCTCGGAGGCGGAGAGACCCAGTACTTC,TRBJ2-5,NA,TRBV7-8,many
CASSFGGARGNQPQYF,TGTGCCAGCAGCTTTGGGGGGGCTAGAGGCAATCAGCCCCAGTACTTC,TRBJ2-5,NA,TRBV7-8,NA